The 4 T cell receptor beta chains listed next were all sequenced from one sample in a study of blood T cell repertoires in COVID-19. The table came from immunoSEQ multiplex PCR; TCRdb's copy has only in-frame clones and leaves some out. The top ten hold 10% to 13% of the sample, which has 65,000 or so clones, over 70% seen once. Sequencing input: peripheral blood. All receptors come from a man younger than 45 with COVID-19, enrolled during active disease.

The gene calls are TRBV10-2 and TRBJ1-5; 9 bases line up with TRBD1. Germline CDR1 is WSHSY and CDR2 is SAAADI. With 0 bases clipped from V and 4 bases from J, the junction kept 10 bases outside the gene matches. This CDR3 is built from 18 residues. CDR3: CASSESGQGPLSNQPQHF. CDR3 DNA: TGCGCCAGCAGTGAGTCGGGACAGGGTCCCCTCTCGAATCAGCCCCAGCATTTT.

The chain recombines TRBV25-1 with TRBJ2-2; 10 bases line up with TRBD2. V shed 5 bases and J 3 bases; nucleotides not matched to a gene: 0. The CDR3 is 14 residues long. Germline lookup yields CDR1 MGHDK and CDR2 SYGVNS. DNA for the CDR3: TGTGCCAGCAGTAGCGGGAGGGACACCGGGGAGCTGTTTTTT. It codes for CASSSGRDTGELFF.

In this sample, this clone turned up once. The gene calls are TRBV3-1 (or the pseudogene TRBV3-2) and TRBJ1-2; 7 bases agree with TRBD1. There are 15 residues in the CDR3. Germline assignment: CDR1 LGHDT and CDR2 YNNKEL (reference sequence). J was trimmed by 0 bases and V by 5 bases; bases with no gene match: 6. The CDR3 reads CASSYGQETNYGYTF. CDR3 DNA: TGTGCCAGCAGCTACGGACAGGAGACTAACTATGGCTACACCTTC.

The CDR3 spells CASSATGFYGYTF. As DNA, the CDR3 is TGTGCCAGCAGTGCAACAGGTTTTTATGGCTACACCTTC. The chain uses TRBV6-6 and TRBJ1-2; weak D call: TRBD1 (5 bases). The CDR3 runs to 13 residues. CDR1 is MNHNY and CDR2 is SVGAGI in the germline V gene (reference sequence). Trimming cost V 5 bases and J 5 bases, with 12 bases left between them.